Reported below is one T cell receptor (beta chain). The data are from a study of blood T cell repertoires in COVID-19. Study information: The samples span acute and convalescent COVID-19 from the United States, Italy and Spain.

As handled by the study authors: Scientists estimated how many nucleated cells there were by amplifying reference gene primers. Data came from immunoSEQ multiplex PCR; TCRdb stores just in-frame clones and leaves some out. V, J and clone size are those of that table, while D and trimming were read from the DNA. Of 120,000 or so clones listed, roughly 90% were seen once; the top ten hold 3.5% to 5%. CDR1 and CDR2 from the germline V gene are KGHDR and SFDVKD. The CDR3 is 13 amino acids. V was trimmed by 9 bases and J by 0 bases, leaving 7 bases between them. Seattle enrolled patients during active infection and tracked them longitudinally.

The sequence came from a man aged 60 to 69 with COVID-19, enrolled during active disease. Sequencing was performed on peripheral blood. J is TRBJ2-2 and V is TRBV24-1; the D is unclear. The CDR3 bases are TGTGCCACCGAGGCGGCGAACACCGGGGAGCTGTTTTTT. Amino acid sequence: CATEAANTGELFF.